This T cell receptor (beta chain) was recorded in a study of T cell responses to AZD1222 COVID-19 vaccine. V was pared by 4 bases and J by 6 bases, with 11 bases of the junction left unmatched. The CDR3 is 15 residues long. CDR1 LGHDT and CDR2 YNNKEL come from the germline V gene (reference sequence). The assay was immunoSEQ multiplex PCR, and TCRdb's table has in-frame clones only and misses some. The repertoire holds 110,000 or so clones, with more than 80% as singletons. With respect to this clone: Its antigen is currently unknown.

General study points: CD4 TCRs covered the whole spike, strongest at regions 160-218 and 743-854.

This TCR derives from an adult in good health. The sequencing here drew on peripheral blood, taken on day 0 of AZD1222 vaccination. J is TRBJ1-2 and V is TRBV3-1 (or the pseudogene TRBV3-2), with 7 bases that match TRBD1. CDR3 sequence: CASSPNFDRVNGYTF. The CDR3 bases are TGTGCCAGCAGCCCTAACTTTGACAGGGTAAATGGCTACACCTTC.